This T cell receptor beta chain came from a study of Graves' ophthalmopathy and Graves' hyperthyroidism. Study-level points and caveats: Distinction of ophthalmopathy from stable hyperthyroidism by a 13-signature model reached 85% to 90% sensitivity and 70% to 83% specificity. Most clonotypes expanded in thyroid above 0.001 frequency were present in blood too.

Note on this clonotype: Its antigen is unknown.

Diagnosis relied on clinical symptoms, serum thyroxine, TRAb, thyroid ultrasound and orbital computed tomography. V shed 10 bases and J shed 7 bases, with 13 bases lying between them. Germline CDR1 is ENHRY and CDR2 is SYGVKD. CDR3 length equals 12 residues. Beta-chain TCR CDR3 regions were amplified from RNA transcripts. First-round RT-PCR with HTBI primers preceded a second-round multiplex PCR. TCRdb re-analysed the multiplex PCR reads in MiXCR, keeping a single row per CDR3 protein. The sample records hundreds of thousands of distinct CDR3 sequences, around 45% being singletons. The sequencing sample was made of peripheral blood. This chain connects TRBV10-3 to TRBJ1-4; D uncertain. The TCR sequence derives from an adult man with Graves' ophthalmopathy. The chain's CDR3 is CASRRAGEKLFF. The CDR3, as DNA: TGTGCCAGCCGGCGGGCGGGTGAAAAACTGTTTTTT.